These 23 T cell receptor beta chains came from one sample sequenced in a study of response to subunit inactivated influenza vaccine. TCRdb re-called the RT-PCR reads with MiXCR, one entry per CDR3 protein. The repertoire holds roughly 460,000 distinct CDR3 sequences, about a tenth seen once, with less than 15% in the top ten. Here the sequenced sample was PBMCs from blood, taken about 40 days after vaccination. The receptors here all came from a man aged 50 or older who received an inactivated influenza vaccine.

This clonotype was seen more than once but under ten times. V and J are TRBV4-1 and TRBJ1-2; possible D gene TRBD1, 6 bases. This CDR3 comprises 16 residues. The germline V and J ends were trimmed by 4 bases and 4 bases, with 19 bases remaining between them. CDR1 and CDR2 (germline): MGHRA, YSYEKL. The CDR3: CASSPSYRVGSYGYTF. In DNA form, the CDR3 reads TGCGCCAGCAGCCCGTCCTACAGGGTTGGTAGCTATGGCTACACCTTC.

The chain carries TRBV5-5 and TRBJ2-5; D is perhaps TRBD1 (5 bases). Trimming took 0 bases from V and 4 from J, leaving 16 bases between them. Germline CDR1 reads SGHKS; CDR2 reads YYEKEE (reference sequence). CDR3 size: 16 residues. As DNA, the CDR3 is TGTGCCAGCAGCTTGGGTGGAGCAGGGCTGGCAGAGACCCAGTACTTC. This encodes CASSLGGAGLAETQYF.

The chain is built from TRBV28 and TRBJ1-6; 9 nucleotides match TRBD1. This CDR3 has 14 residues. V lost 7 bases to trimming and J lost 11 bases; unmatched junction nucleotides: 9. The germline V gene has CDR1 MDHEN and CDR2 SYDVKM. CDR3 loop: CASTTGQGRAPLHF. As DNA, the CDR3 is TGTGCCAGCACCACGGGACAGGGTCGGGCACCCCTCCACTTT.

This clonotype was seen ten or more times. The V gene is TRBV2, the J gene TRBJ1-1; unclear D gene. Germline values: CDR1 SNHLY, CDR2 FYNNEI. The length of the CDR3 is 10 residues. V was trimmed by 7 bases and J by 8 bases, leaving 8 bases between them. The DNA for the CDR3 is TGTGCCAGCATGAGACTCGAAGCTTTCTTT. It encodes CASMRLEAFF.

V usage is TRBV10-3 and J usage is TRBJ2-2; TRBD1 aligns across 10 bases. Germline trimming cut 5 bases from V and 5 bases from J; bases unmatched to any gene: 2. The V gene's germline CDR1 is ENHRY and CDR2 SYGVKD. This CDR3 comprises 14 residues. In DNA, the CDR3 is TGTGCCATCAGTACGGGACAGGGGACCGGGGAGCTGTTTTTT. Translation: CAISTGQGTGELFF.

This clonotype was seen many times. This chain connects TRBV12-3 or TRBV12-4 to TRBJ1-2; D uncertain. CDR3 length: 13 residues. The V end lost 6 bases, the J end lost 0 bases, and 8 bases lay between the germline ends. The CDR3 DNA reads as TGTGCCAGCAGCCCCCAAGCTAACTATGGCTACACCTTC. Translating it yields CASSPQANYGYTF.

The genes are TRBV3-1 and TRBJ1-3, with D hard to call. V gave up 1 base and J gave up 0 bases, with 7 bases separating them. CDR1 and CDR2 (germline): LGHDT, YNNKEL (reference sequence). CDR3 size: 15 residues. This chain's CDR3 is CASSQVGSSGNTIYF. Written as DNA, the CDR3 is TGTGCCAGCAGCCAAGTGGGCAGCTCTGGAAACACCATATATTTT.

This clonotype came up a few times. The chain links TRBV6-5 to TRBJ1-6, with a possible D match to TRBD1 (5 bases). The V gene's germline CDR1 is MNHEY and CDR2 SVGAGI. Trimming stripped 0 bases from V and 7 bases from J, with 16 bases between. The CDR3 spans 17 residues. CDR3 nucleotides: TGTGCCAGCAGTTACTCGATCTTCGACAGTTCGAATTCACCCCTCCACTTT. It encodes CASSYSIFDSSNSPLHF.

The chain employs TRBV7-2 and TRBJ1-1; D gene uncertain. The V end was cut by 1 base, the J end by 7 bases, with 13 bases between. Per germline, CDR1 SGHTA and CDR2 FQGNSA. CDR3 size: 14 residues. The CDR3 region has the DNA TGTGCCAGCAGCTTAGGCCGTCCGATAGGTGAAGCTTTCTTT. Translating gives CASSLGRPIGEAFF.

This clonotype was recorded many times. V gene TRBV4-3 combines with J gene TRBJ2-2, with TRBD1 matching over 8 bases. The CDR3 extends over 16 amino acids. The V and J ends lost 0 bases and 5 bases, in that order; junction bases with no gene match: 5. Germline V gene data show CDR1 as LGHNA and CDR2 as YSLEER. The CDR3 here is CASSQEDRVGTGELFF. CDR3 sequence (DNA): TGCGCCAGCAGCCAAGAGGACAGGGTAGGGACCGGGGAGCTGTTTTTT.

Many counts were recorded for this clonotype. This sequence joins TRBV20-1 and TRBJ1-5; TRBD1 matches 8 bases. Trimming at V came to 2 bases and at J to 0 bases, leaving 9 bases not matched to a gene. This CDR3 has 17 amino acids. Germline CDR1 DFQATT, CDR2 SNEGSKA (reference sequence). CDR3 sequence: CSARRQGAPYSNQPQHF. The CDR3 bases are TGCAGTGCTAGACGCCAGGGGGCCCCTTATAGCAATCAGCCCCAGCATTTT.

This clonotype was detected ten times or more. V usage is TRBV29-1 and J usage is TRBJ1-1, with 9 bases matching TRBD1. The germline V gene has CDR1 SQVTM and CDR2 ANQGSEA. The V segment lost 2 bases and the J segment 5 bases; nucleotides outside the gene matches: 6. The CDR3 consists of 14 residues. The CDR3 reads CSVEFRDRVTEAFF. CDR3 nucleotides: TGCAGCGTTGAATTCCGGGACAGGGTTACTGAAGCTTTCTTT. The full variable domain, with the rest looked up from reference TRBV29-1 and TRBJ1-1, is SAVISQKPSRDICQRGTSLTIQCQVDSQVTMMFWYRQQPGQSLTLIATANQGSEATYESGFVIDKFPISRPNLTFSTLTVSNMSPEDSSIYLCSVEFRDRVTEAFFGQGTRLTVV.

The sample holds a few counts of this clonotype. The chain recombines TRBV10-3 with TRBJ2-1, with 12 bases lining up with TRBD2. The CDR3 loop spans 13 amino acids. V trimming: 10 bases; J trimming: 6 bases; junction bases outside the gene matches: 4. Germline CDR1 and CDR2: ENHRY and SYGVKD. The DNA for the CDR3 is TGTGCCACCGGGACTAGCGGGTTCAATGAGCAGTTCTTC. Encoded protein: CATGTSGFNEQFF.

The rearrangement uses TRBV7-2 and TRBJ2-5, with unresolved D. The CDR3 runs 14 residues. V was clipped by 1 base and J by 1 base, with 7 bases between them. CDR1 is SGHTA, CDR2 FQGNSA, per germline. The CDR3 is CASSLDVGQETQYF. CDR3 nucleotides: TGTGCCAGCAGCTTAGATGTGGGCCAAGAGACCCAGTACTTC. Combining the CDR3 with reference TRBV7-2 and TRBJ2-5 gives the whole variable domain GAGVSQSPSNKVTEKGKDVELRCDPISGHTALYWYRQSLGQGLEFLIYFQGNSAPDKSGLPSDRFSAERTGGSVSTLTIQRTQQEDSAVYLCASSLDVGQETQYFGPGTRLLVL.

As for this clonotype: A much larger clone sits a single nucleotide away, making a read error possible. The V gene is TRBV12-3 or TRBV12-4, the J gene TRBJ2-7; the D is unclear. CDR3 length: 13 amino acids. Trimming left V 3 bases short and J 4 bases short, with 10 bases between. CDR3 bases: TGTGCCAGCAGTTTGTCGTGGGCTTACGAGCAGTACTTC. Translating gives CASSLSWAYEQYF.

This clonotype was picked up many times. The rearrangement links TRBV20-1 to TRBJ2-1; 10 bases map to TRBD2. Germline-derived CDR1 and CDR2 are DFQATT and SNEGSKA (reference sequence). Trimming cost V 0 bases and J 4 bases; bases outside gene matches: 3. CDR3 length: 15 amino acids. The CDR3 reads CSAREGLAAYNEQFF. DNA of the CDR3: TGCAGTGCTAGAGAAGGACTAGCGGCTTACAATGAGCAGTTCTTC.

The chain joins TRBV7-8 to TRBJ2-3, with D perhaps TRBD2 (7 bases). V lost 0 bases and J lost 3, with 13 bases in between. The CDR3 is made up of 16 amino acids. Germline CDR1 is SGHVS and CDR2 is FQNEAQ. This CDR3 is CASSLAGGGGTDTQYF. CDR3 coding DNA: TGTGCCAGCAGCTTAGCGGGAGGGGGTGGAACAGATACGCAGTATTTT.

Here the CDR3 DNA reads TGTGCCAGCAGCTTAGTCACAGTGAACACTGAAGCTTTCTTT. This gives the protein CASSLVTVNTEAFF. The chain couples TRBV7-2 to TRBJ1-1; D is unresolved. Germline assignment: CDR1 SGHTA and CDR2 FQGNSA. There are 14 residues in the CDR3. V lost 1 base to trimming and J lost 0 bases, with 6 bases between them.

The table lists this clonotype with many counts. V gene TRBV29-1 combines with J gene TRBJ1-3; no reliable D call. Trimming stripped 4 bases from V and 0 bases from J, with 1 base between. CDR3 length: 11 amino acids. Germline loops: CDR1 SQVTM, CDR2 ANQGSEA. The CDR3 region has the DNA TGCAGCGTTGTCTCTGGAAACACCATATATTTT. Translation: CSVVSGNTIYF. The variable domain in full, with the rest retrieved from reference TRBV29-1 and TRBJ1-3, is SAVISQKPSRDICQRGTSLTIQCQVDSQVTMMFWYRQQPGQSLTLIATANQGSEATYESGFVIDKFPISRPNLTFSTLTVSNMSPEDSSIYLCSVVSGNTIYFGEGSWLTVV.

This clonotype showed up many times. The CDR3 region is CASSRLATSSYNEQFF. CDR3 coding DNA: TGTGCCAGCAGTAGACTAGCGACGAGCTCCTACAATGAGCAGTTCTTC. The chain links TRBV27 to TRBJ2-1, with 8 nucleotides matching TRBD2. CDR1 and CDR2 (germline): MNHEY, SMNVEV (reference sequence). J gave up 0 bases and V 5 bases, and 6 bases lay outside the gene matches. The CDR3 has 16 amino acids.

This clonotype appeared many times. The V call is TRBV20-1, the J call TRBJ2-1; a weak D match, TRBD1 (5 bases). Trimming removed 7 bases from V and 7 bases from J, with 11 bases in between. Germline V gene sequence: CDR1 DFQATT, CDR2 SNEGSKA (reference sequence). This CDR3 is 11 amino acids long. CDR3 coding DNA: TGCAGTGTGCGCAGGGATAATGAGCAGTTCTTC. Translated: CSVRRDNEQFF.

J is TRBJ2-7 and V is TRBV21-1; the D segment call TRBD1 is taken from the table without a DNA check. TRBV21-1 is shown as a pseudogene. The length of the CDR3 is 15 residues. Here the CDR3 DNA reads TGTGCCAGCAGCAAACATGGGGACAACTCCTACGAGCAGTACTTC. Amino acids: CASSKHGDNSYEQYF.

This clonotype turned up a few times. This chain uses TRBV12-3 or TRBV12-4 with TRBJ2-1; maybe TRBD1 (6 bases). V was cut by 3 bases and J by 6 bases, with 15 bases left in between. This CDR3 has 15 residues. Written as DNA, the CDR3 is TGTGCCAGCAGTTTGGGTAGGGGGACGCCCAATGAGCAGTTCTTC. It yields the protein CASSLGRGTPNEQFF.